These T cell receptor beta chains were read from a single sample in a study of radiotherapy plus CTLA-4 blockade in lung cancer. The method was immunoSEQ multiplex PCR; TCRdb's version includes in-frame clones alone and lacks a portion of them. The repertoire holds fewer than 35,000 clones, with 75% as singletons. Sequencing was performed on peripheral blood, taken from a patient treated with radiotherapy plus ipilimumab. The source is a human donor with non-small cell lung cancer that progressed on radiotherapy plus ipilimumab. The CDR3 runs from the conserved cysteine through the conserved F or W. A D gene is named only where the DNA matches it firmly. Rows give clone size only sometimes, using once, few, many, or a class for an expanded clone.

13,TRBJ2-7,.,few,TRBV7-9,TGTGCCAGCAGCTCCGAACACAAAGGTCCGAAGTACTTC,CASSSEHKGPKYF
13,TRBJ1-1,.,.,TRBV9,TGTGCCAGCAGCGTACGCGTAAACACTGAAGCTTTCTTT,CASSVRVNTEAFF
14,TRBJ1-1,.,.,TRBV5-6,TGTGCCAGCAGCCAACTGACAGTGCTCTCTGAAGCTTTCTTT,CASSQLTVLSEAFF
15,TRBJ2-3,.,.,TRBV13,TGTGCCAGCAGCTCCTGGGGAGCTAGAACAGATACGCAGTATTTT,CASSSWGARTDTQYF
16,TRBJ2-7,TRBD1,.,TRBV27,TGTGCCAGCAGTTTATCGGCGGGGACAGGGACCCACGAGCAGTACTTC,CASSLSAGTGTHEQYF
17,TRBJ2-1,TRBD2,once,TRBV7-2,TGTGCCAGCAGCCCCGATTGGGCTAGCGGGAGACGAGATGAGCAGTTCTTC,CASSPDWASGRRDEQFF
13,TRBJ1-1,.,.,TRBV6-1,TGTGCCAGCAGTGAAGGGGAGCTCCGGGAAGCTTTCTTT,CASSEGELREAFF
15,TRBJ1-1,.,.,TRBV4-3,TGCGCCAGCAGCCAAGACGTTGGAGGCCTCACTGAAGCTTTCTTT,CASSQDVGGLTEAFF
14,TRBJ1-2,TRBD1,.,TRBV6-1,TGTGCCAGCAGTGACAGGGGGCCGGTTGATGGCTACACCTTC,CASSDRGPVDGYTF
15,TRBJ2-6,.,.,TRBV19,TGTGCCAGTAGTATCCCCCACTCTGGGGCCAACGTCCTGACTTTC,CASSIPHSGANVLTF
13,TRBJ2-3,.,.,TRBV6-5,TGTGCCAGCAGTTACGGGGTGCAAGATACGCAGTATTTT,CASSYGVQDTQYF
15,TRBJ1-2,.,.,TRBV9,TGTGCCAGCAGCCCCCACGGCCCAGACGGCTATGGCTACACCTTC,CASSPHGPDGYGYTF
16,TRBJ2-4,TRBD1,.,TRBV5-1,TGCGCCAGCAGCGACGGACAGGGATGGGGAATGAACATTCAGTACTTC,CASSDGQGWGMNIQYF
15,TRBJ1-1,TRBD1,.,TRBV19,TGTGCCAGTCTACAGGACAGGGGGCGCGGAACTGAAGCTTTCTTT,CASLQDRGRGTEAFF
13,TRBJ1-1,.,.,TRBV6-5,TGTGCCAGCAGTTACACGGACAACACTGAAGCTTTCTTT,CASSYTDNTEAFF
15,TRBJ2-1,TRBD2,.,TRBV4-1,TGCGCCAGCAGCCAAGGAGGGGGACTAGAGGTTGAGCAGTTCTTC,CASSQGGGLEVEQFF
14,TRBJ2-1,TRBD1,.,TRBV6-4,TGTGCCAGCAGTGACGGGACAGGGGGCAATGAGCAGTTCTTC,CASSDGTGGNEQFF
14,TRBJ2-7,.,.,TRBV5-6,TGTGCCAGCTGGACAGCCTATGAAGACTACGAGCAGTACTTC,CASWTAYEDYEQYF
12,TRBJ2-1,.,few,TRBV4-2,TGTGCCAGCAGCCAAGGGGCGAATGAGCAGTTCTTC,CASSQGANEQFF
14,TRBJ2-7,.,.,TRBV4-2,TGTGCCAGCAGCCAAGCCTCAACATCCTACGAGCAGTACTTC,CASSQASTSYEQYF
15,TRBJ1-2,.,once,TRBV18,TGTGCCAGCTCACCAGTTGGGGGAAGAAAGGATGGCTACACCTTC,CASSPVGGRKDGYTF
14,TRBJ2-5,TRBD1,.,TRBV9,TGTGCCAGCAGCGTAGGACAGGGTGGAGAGACCCAGTACTTC,CASSVGQGGETQYF
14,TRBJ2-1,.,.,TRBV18,TGTGCCAGCACCCCTCCGAGCTCCTACAATGAGCAGTTCTTC,CASTPPSSYNEQFF
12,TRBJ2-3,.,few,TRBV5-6,TGTGCCAGCAGCGAGAGGGGAAATACGCAGTATTTT,CASSERGNTQYF
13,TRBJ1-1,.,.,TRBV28,TGTGCCAGCTTCGGGCCTCTGGGCACTGAAGCTTTCTTT,CASFGPLGTEAFF
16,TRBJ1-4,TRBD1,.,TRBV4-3,TGCGCCAGCAGCCAAGGCCCCGACAGGGTGAGCGAAAAACTGTTTTTT,CASSQGPDRVSEKLFF
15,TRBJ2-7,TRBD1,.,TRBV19,TGTGCCAGTAGTTGGGACAGCCAGACATTATACGAGCAGTACTTC,CASSWDSQTLYEQYF
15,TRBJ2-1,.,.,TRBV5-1,TGCGCCAGCAGCTTGACGGCAGGGGTAGGTAATGAGCAGTTCTTC,CASSLTAGVGNEQFF
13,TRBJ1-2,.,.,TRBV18,TGTGCCAGCTCGTCGGGCATTCAGAATGGCTACACCTTC,CASSSGIQNGYTF
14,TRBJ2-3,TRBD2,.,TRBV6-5,TGTGCCAGCAGAAGGGCGGGGGGCCTCAATACGCAGTATTTT,CASRRAGGLNTQYF
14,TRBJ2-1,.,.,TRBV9,TGTGCCAGCAGCGTAGGGCTATCCTACAATGAGCAGTTCTTC,CASSVGLSYNEQFF